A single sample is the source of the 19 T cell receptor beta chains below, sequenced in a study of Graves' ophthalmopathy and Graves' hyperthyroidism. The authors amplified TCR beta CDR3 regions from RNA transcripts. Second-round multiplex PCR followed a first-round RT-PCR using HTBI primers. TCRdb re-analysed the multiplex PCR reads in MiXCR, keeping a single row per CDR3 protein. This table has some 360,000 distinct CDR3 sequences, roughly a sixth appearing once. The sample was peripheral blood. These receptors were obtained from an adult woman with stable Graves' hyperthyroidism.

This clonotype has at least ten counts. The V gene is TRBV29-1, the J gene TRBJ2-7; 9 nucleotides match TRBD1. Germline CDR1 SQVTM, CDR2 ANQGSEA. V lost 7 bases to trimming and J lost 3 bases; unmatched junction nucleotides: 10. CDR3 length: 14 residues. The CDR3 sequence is CSACCEGQGYEQYF. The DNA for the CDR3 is TGCAGCGCCTGCTGCGAGGGACAGGGCTACGAGCAGTACTTC.

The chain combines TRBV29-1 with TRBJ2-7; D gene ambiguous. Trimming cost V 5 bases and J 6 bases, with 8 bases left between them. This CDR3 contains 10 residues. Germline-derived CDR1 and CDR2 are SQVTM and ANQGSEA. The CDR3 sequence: CSVLVGEQYF. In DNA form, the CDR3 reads TGCAGCGTTCTAGTCGGCGAGCAGTACTTC.

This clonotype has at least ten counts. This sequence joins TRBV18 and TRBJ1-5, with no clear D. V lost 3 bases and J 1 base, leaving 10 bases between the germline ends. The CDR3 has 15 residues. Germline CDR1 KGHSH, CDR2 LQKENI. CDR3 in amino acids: CASSPTDGSNQPQHF. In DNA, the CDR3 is TGTGCCAGCTCACCTACGGACGGGAGCAATCAGCCCCAGCATTTT.

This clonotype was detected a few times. CDR3 sequence: CSVETESYEQYF. CDR3 bases: TGCAGCGTTGAAACGGAGTCATACGAGCAGTACTTC. The chain couples TRBV29-1 to TRBJ2-7, with no clear D. The germline gives CDR1 SQVTM, CDR2 ANQGSEA. The CDR3 totals 12 residues. Between the trimmed V and J ends, which lost 2 bases and 4 bases, there was a span of 9 bases.

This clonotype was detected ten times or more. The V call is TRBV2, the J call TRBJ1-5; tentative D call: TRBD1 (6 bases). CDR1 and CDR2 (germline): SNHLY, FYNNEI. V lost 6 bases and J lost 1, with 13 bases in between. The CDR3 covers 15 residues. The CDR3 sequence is CASRRTGGSNQPQHF. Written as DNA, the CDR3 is TGTGCCAGCAGGAGGACGGGGGGCAGCAATCAGCCCCAGCATTTT. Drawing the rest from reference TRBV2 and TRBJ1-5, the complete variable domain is EPEVTQTPSHQVTQMGQEVILRCVPISNHLYFYWYRQILGQKVEFLVSFYNNEISEKSEIFDDQFSVERPDGSNFTLKIRSTKLEDSAMYFCASRRTGGSNQPQHFGDGTRLSIL.

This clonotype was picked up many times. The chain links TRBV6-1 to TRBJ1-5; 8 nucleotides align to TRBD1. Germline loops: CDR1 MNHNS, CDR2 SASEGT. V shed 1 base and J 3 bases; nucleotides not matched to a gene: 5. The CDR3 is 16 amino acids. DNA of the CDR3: TGTGCCAGCAGTGAAGACCGGGACAGGCTCAATCAGCCCCAGCATTTT. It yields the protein CASSEDRDRLNQPQHF.

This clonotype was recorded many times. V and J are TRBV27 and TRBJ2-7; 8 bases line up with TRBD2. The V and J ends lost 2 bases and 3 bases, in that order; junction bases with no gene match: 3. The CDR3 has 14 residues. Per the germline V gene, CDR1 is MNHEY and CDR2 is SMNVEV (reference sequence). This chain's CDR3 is CASSLIGGGYEQYF. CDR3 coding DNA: TGTGCCAGCAGTTTAATCGGGGGGGGCTACGAGCAGTACTTC.

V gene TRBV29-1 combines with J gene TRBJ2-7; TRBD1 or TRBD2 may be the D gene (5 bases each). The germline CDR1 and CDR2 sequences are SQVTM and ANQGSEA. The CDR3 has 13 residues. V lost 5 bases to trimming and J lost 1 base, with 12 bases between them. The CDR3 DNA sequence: TGCAGCGTTATGGGACGTCAGTCCTACGAGCAGTACTTC. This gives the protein CSVMGRQSYEQYF.

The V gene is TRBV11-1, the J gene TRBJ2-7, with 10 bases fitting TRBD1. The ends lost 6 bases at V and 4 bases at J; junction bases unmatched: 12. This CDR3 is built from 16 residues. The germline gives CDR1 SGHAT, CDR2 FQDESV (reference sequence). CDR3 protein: CASSPPGRDRGYEQYF. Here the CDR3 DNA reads TGTGCCAGCAGTCCTCCTGGTAGGGACAGGGGTTACGAGCAGTACTTC.

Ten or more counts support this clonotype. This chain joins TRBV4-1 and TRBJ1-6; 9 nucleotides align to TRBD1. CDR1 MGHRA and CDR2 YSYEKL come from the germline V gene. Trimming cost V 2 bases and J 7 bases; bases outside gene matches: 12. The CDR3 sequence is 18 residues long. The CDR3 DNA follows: TGCGCCAGCAGCCAACCCCGGAAAGGGACAGGGTTGAATTCACCCCTCCACTTT. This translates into CASSQPRKGTGLNSPLHF.

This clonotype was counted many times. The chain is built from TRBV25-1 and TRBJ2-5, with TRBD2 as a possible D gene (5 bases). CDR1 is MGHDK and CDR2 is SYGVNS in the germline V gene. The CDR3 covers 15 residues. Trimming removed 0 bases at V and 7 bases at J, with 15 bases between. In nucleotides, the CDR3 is TGTGCCAGCAGTGAATATTCCGGCGGCGGGTGGACCCAGTACTTC. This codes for CASSEYSGGGWTQYF.

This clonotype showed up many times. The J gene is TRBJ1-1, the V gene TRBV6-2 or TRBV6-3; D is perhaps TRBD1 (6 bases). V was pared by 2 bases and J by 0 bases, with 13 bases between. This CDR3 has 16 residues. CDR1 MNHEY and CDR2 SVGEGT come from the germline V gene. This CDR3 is CASSYPPGALNTEAFF. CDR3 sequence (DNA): TGTGCCAGCAGTTACCCCCCGGGGGCCCTGAACACTGAAGCTTTCTTT.

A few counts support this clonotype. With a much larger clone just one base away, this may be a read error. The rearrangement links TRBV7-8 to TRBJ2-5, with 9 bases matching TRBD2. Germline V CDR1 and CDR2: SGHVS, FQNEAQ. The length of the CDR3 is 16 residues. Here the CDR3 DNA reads TGTGCCAGCAGCTCCGTTCGAGCGGGAGGAGAAGAGACCAAGTACTTC. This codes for CASSSVRAGGEETKYF.

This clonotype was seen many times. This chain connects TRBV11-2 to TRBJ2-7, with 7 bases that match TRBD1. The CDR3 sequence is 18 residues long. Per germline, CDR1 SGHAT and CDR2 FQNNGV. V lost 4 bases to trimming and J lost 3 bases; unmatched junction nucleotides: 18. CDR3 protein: CASSSSPEQGSPFYEQYF. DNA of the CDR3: TGTGCCAGCAGCTCTTCACCGGAACAGGGGTCCCCATTCTACGAGCAGTACTTC.

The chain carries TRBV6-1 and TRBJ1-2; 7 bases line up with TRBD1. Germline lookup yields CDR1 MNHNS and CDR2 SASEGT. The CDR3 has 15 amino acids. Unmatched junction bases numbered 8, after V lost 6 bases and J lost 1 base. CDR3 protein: CASRVGQWSNYGYTF. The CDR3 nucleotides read TGTGCCAGCAGAGTGGGACAGTGGAGTAACTATGGCTACACCTTC.

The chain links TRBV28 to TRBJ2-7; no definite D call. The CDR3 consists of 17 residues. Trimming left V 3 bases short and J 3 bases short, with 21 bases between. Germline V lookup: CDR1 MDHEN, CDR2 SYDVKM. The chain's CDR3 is CASSFSPETPLNYEQYF. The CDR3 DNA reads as TGTGCCAGCAGTTTTAGCCCTGAGACACCTCTAAACTACGAGCAGTACTTC.

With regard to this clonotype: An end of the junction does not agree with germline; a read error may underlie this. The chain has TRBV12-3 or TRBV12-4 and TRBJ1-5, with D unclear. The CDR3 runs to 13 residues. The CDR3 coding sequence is TGTGCCAGCAGTTCGTGCCTATATCAGCCTCAGCATTTT. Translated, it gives CASSSCLYQPQHF.

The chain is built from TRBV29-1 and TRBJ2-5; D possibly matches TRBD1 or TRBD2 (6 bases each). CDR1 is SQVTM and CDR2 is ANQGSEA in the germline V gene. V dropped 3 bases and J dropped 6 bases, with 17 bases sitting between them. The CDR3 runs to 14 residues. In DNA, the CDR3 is TGCAGCGTTGATGAGGGGGGCGGTGGGAAGACCCAGTACTTC. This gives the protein CSVDEGGGGKTQYF.

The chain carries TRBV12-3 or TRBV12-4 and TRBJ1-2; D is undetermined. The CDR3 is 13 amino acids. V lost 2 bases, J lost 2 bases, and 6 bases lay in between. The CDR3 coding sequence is TGTGCCAGCAGTTTAAGGTCGAACTATGGCTACACCTTC. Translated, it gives CASSLRSNYGYTF.